This TCR beta chain originates from a study of OX40 agonist ivuxolimab in advanced cancers. Looking at the study overall: The costimulatory receptor OX40 (CD134) was targeted by ivuxolimab, a fully human IgG2 agonistic monoclonal antibody. Intravenous ivuxolimab was administered to patients every 2 weeks at six dose levels: 0.01, 0.1, 0.3, 1.5, 3 and 10 mg/kg. Of the approximately 50 patients in dose escalation, around 19 had hepatocellular carcinoma, roughly 15 had melanoma, 9 had renal cell carcinoma and 9 had head and neck cancer. A male proportion of around 81% and a mean age of roughly 55 years, ranging from roughly 20 to 80, were recorded for the dose-escalation cohort. Prior anti-PD-1, anti-PD-L1 or anti-CTLA-4 therapy was permitted, and checkpoint inhibitors had been received by approximately 39% of dose-escalation patients. Partial responses occurred in three dose-escalation patients, of whom one had hepatocellular carcinoma and two had cutaneous melanoma. Peripheral TCRbeta sequencing was intended to test whether TCR sequence diversity was altered and clonal T-cell expansion was caused by ivuxolimab. The paper covers the monotherapy dose-escalation part of the phase I ivuxolimab trial, which included N of about 51 patients.

Comments on this clone: Its antigen remains unidentified. It has no much larger one-base neighbor in the sample; base qualities were not kept.

The CDR3 runs 17 residues from the cysteine to the phenylalanine. Only the CDR3 portion is preserved as DNA: 51 bases, with reading frame beginning at the first base. V is trimmed back by 0 bases and J by 7 bases, and the junction contains 12 bases that no gene match accounts for. Looking up the germline V gene yields CDR1 LGHNA and CDR2 YNFKEQ. The investigation overall reported the following: In the 0.1-3.0 mg/kg groups, partial responders had among the lowest normalized peripheral clonal expansion, particularly in CD8+ T cells. Clonal expansion of both CD4+ and CD8+ blood T cells was observed from baseline to week 6 at doses 0.1 to 3.0 mg/kg. On average, CD8+ T cells showed more expanded clones than CD4+ T cells after ivuxolimab. The antigen specificity of the clonally expanded peripheral T cells was not determined. Low levels of normalized T-cell clonal expansion were also seen in some nonresponding patients.

Genomic DNA was isolated from the sorted cells so that the TCRbeta CDR3 region could be sequenced. The immunoSEQ Assay was used for sequencing of TCRbeta CDR3 regions. TCRdb obtained this table from immuneACCESS and retained in-frame rearrangements with V and J assigned. These tables miss some clones; where compared with another copy, unresolved V genes account for less than half of the shortfall, and the remainder is unexplained. This sample holds 20,000 to 30,000 clones; around four fifths were observed only once. The ten largest clones represent 2% to 2.5% of the sample. Patients with autoimmune disease history or receiving systemic immunosuppression were excluded from the trial. Peripheral blood for TCR sequencing was collected from all dose cohorts at baseline, on cycle 4 day 1, and on cycle 7 day 1. Samples came from an open-label, multicenter, first-in-human phase I dose-escalation trial of ivuxolimab. Adults with locally advanced or metastatic melanoma, renal cell carcinoma, hepatocellular carcinoma or head and neck squamous cell carcinoma were enrolled in the trial. Before TCR sequencing, CD4+ and CD8+ T cells were separately sorted from peripheral blood.

The source material was CD4+ or CD8+ T cells sorted from blood, sampled in a trial of the OX40 agonist ivuxolimab. The source of this sequence is an adult with an advanced solid tumor such as melanoma, head and neck, liver or kidney cancer. The rearrangement combines TRBV4-2 with TRBJ1-2; TRBD1 agrees with 9 junctional bases. The CDR3 protein is CASSQELRDRAVSGYTF. The nucleotide sequence is TGTGCCAGCAGCCAAGAACTTCGGGACAGGGCTGTAAGTGGCTACACCTTC.